One and the same sample provided the 16 T cell receptor beta chains below, sequenced in a study of metastatic and nonmetastatic thyroid tumors. TCRdb ran MiXCR on the PCR reads. The sample records about 27,000 clones, over 12% being singletons. No patient received treatment before thyroid surgery. Sequencing used blood. The receptors here all came from a male donor with papillary thyroid cancer or a benign thyroid nodule (not recorded which). Some clones in this sample may be carry-over from other donors' samples.

Only a few counts were recorded for this clone. A much larger clone differs from this one at a single base, so this may be a read error. Other DNA sequences in the sample encode the same CDR3. This rearrangement joins TRBV10-3 to TRBJ1-2; D unclear. This CDR3 comprises 15 residues. Germline V gene lookup returns CDR1 ENHRY and CDR2 SYGVKD. V lost 6 bases and J 8 bases, leaving 22 bases between the germline ends. The CDR3 DNA sequence: TGTGCCATCAGCCGGCAGTTTCGGGGTGCGCGCGGCTACACCTTC. Protein sequence: CAISRQFRGARGYTF.

With regard to this clone: A much larger clone differs from this one at a single base, so this may be a read error. V gene TRBV5-5 combines with J gene TRBJ1-2, with a possible D match to TRBD1 (5 bases). The CDR3 consists of 14 residues. In germline, CDR1 is SGHKS, CDR2 YYEKEE (reference sequence). CDR3 protein: CASSLVTGDYVYTF. CDR3 nucleotides: TGTGCCAGCAGCTTGGTTACCGGGGACTATGTCTACACCTTC.

This clone has a count of ten or more. CDR3 protein: CASSSRRQYLTGELFF. The CDR3 nucleotides read TGTGCCAGCAGCTCTCGTCGACAGTACCTCACCGGGGAGCTGTTTTTT. The chain has TRBV12-3 or TRBV12-4 and TRBJ2-2, with a tentative D call TRBD1 (5 bases). The CDR3 covers 16 residues. Trimming cost V 6 bases and J 4 bases, with 18 bases left between them.

The genes are TRBV6-1 and TRBJ2-2; D unclear. There are 13 residues in the CDR3. The germline V and J ends were trimmed by 6 bases and 0 bases, with 5 bases remaining between them. Germline loops: CDR1 MNHNS, CDR2 SASEGT. Here the CDR3 reads CASSQANTGELFF. As DNA, the CDR3 is TGTGCCAGCAGCCAGGCGAACACCGGGGAGCTGTTTTTT.

The table lists this clone with many counts. V and J are TRBV2 and TRBJ2-3; 13 positions agree with TRBD2. V dropped 4 bases and J dropped 2; count of bases not matched to a gene: 3. Per the germline V gene, CDR1 is SNHLY and CDR2 is FYNNEI. CDR3 length: 16 amino acids. CDR3: CASSGTSGGFTDTQYF. DNA for the CDR3: TGTGCCAGCAGTGGGACTAGCGGGGGTTTCACAGATACGCAGTATTTT. The full variable domain, with the rest looked up from reference TRBV2 and TRBJ2-3, is EPEVTQTPSHQVTQMGQEVILRCVPISNHLYFYWYRQILGQKVEFLVSFYNNEISEKSEIFDDQFSVERPDGSNFTLKIRSTKLEDSAMYFCASSGTSGGFTDTQYFGPGTRLTVL.

This clone was seen many times. The J gene is TRBJ2-7, the V gene TRBV28; 11 positions agree with TRBD2. V gave up 4 bases and J gave up 3 bases; unmatched junction bases: 8. The CDR3 length is 16 residues. In germline, CDR1 is MDHEN, CDR2 SYDVKM. In nucleotides, the CDR3 is TGTGCCAGCAGTTCCCCGCGACTAGCGGGACTCTACGAGCAGTACTTC. Its translation is CASSSPRLAGLYEQYF. The entire variable domain, with the rest obtained from reference TRBV28 and TRBJ2-7, is as follows: DVKVTQSSRYLVKRTGEKVFLECVQDMDHENMFWYRQDPGLGLRLIYFSYDVKMKEKGDIPEGYSVSREKKERFSLILESASTNQTSMYLCASSSPRLAGLYEQYFGPGTRLTVT.

This clone was seen ten or more times. The chain employs TRBV6-4 and TRBJ2-1, with 9 bases matching TRBD2. The CDR3 is made up of 16 amino acids. Germline V gene sequence: CDR1 MRHNA, CDR2 SNTAGT. V lost 3 bases, J lost 6 bases, and 9 bases stayed unmatched. The CDR3 loop reads CASSEVAGAGGNEQFF. CDR3 sequence (DNA): TGTGCCAGCAGTGAAGTAGCGGGGGCTGGGGGCAATGAGCAGTTCTTC.

This clone was recorded a few times. The chain employs TRBV6-1 and TRBJ1-2; 7 bases line up with TRBD1. In germline, CDR1 is MNHNS, CDR2 SASEGT. Trimming took 8 bases from V and 0 from J; bases not matched to a gene: 6. The CDR3 runs 14 residues. CDR3 DNA: TGTGCCAGCCTAGGGGGCCTCACTAACTATGGCTACACCTTC. This encodes CASLGGLTNYGYTF.

V gene TRBV30 combines with J gene TRBJ1-2; weak D call: TRBD1 (5 bases). The CDR3 loop spans 14 amino acids. Between the trimmed V and J ends, which lost 2 bases and 6 bases, there was a span of 16 bases. Germline V gene sequence: CDR1 GTSNPN, CDR2 SVGIG (reference sequence). DNA for the CDR3: TGTGCCTGGAGTTTGATTGGGGGTGCGGATGGCTACACCTTC. Translating it yields CAWSLIGGADGYTF. Combining the CDR3 with reference TRBV30 and TRBJ1-2 gives the whole variable domain SQTIHQWPATLVQPVGSPLSLECTVEGTSNPNLYWYRQAAGRGLQLLFYSVGIGQISSEVPQNLSASRPQDRQFILSSKKLLLSDSGFYLCAWSLIGGADGYTFGSGTRLTVV.

This clone was recorded at least ten times. The V and J genes are TRBV4-1 and TRBJ2-7, with D unresolved. The CDR3 is 14 amino acids. V was shortened by 1 base and J by 3 bases, with 10 bases between the two germline ends. Germline CDR1 MGHRA, CDR2 YSYEKL. The CDR3 region is CASSQGSPSYEQYF. DNA for the CDR3: TGCGCCAGCAGCCAAGGATCACCAAGCTACGAGCAGTACTTC.

The table lists this clone with many counts. The chain joins TRBV27 to TRBJ1-4; the D is unclear. Trimming left V 4 bases short and J 2 bases short, with 2 bases between. The CDR3 is made up of 12 amino acids. Germline CDR1 MNHEY, CDR2 SMNVEV (reference sequence). CDR3 sequence reads: CASSSTNEKLFF. CDR3 nucleotides: TGTGCCAGCAGTTCTACTAATGAAAAACTGTTTTTT.

The sample holds many counts of this clone. This chain uses TRBV29-1 with TRBJ1-1; no firm D call. CDR3 length equals 13 residues. Germline V CDR1 and CDR2: SQVTM, ANQGSEA. The ends were cut back, 7 bases at V and 1 base at J, with 13 bases in the middle. The CDR3 sequence is CSDFTRGNTEAFF. DNA of the CDR3: TGCAGCGACTTCACGCGGGGGAACACTGAAGCTTTCTTT.

This clone occurred once. This chain uses TRBV20-1 with TRBJ1-3, with no clear D. The length of the CDR3 is 11 residues. V gave up 0 bases and J gave up 8 bases, with 5 bases separating them. CDR1 DFQATT and CDR2 SNEGSKA come from the germline V gene (reference sequence). Written as DNA, the CDR3 is TGCAGTGCTAGAGATGGGGACACCATATATTTT. It yields the protein CSARDGDTIYF.

Ten or more counts support this clone. This chain joins TRBV12-5 and TRBJ2-7; 7 bases match TRBD2. The V segment lost 4 bases and the J segment 3 bases; nucleotides outside the gene matches: 9. This CDR3 contains 15 residues. Germline values: CDR1 LGHNT, CDR2 FRNRAP. CDR3 in DNA: TGTGCTAGTGGTTCGAGCCTTGGGACTAACTACGAGCAGTACTTC. As protein: CASGSSLGTNYEQYF.

The chain has TRBV11-3 and TRBJ2-1; the D gene is possibly TRBD2 (6 bases). Germline V gene lookup returns CDR1 SGHNT and CDR2 YENEEA. This CDR3 is built from 13 residues. Trimming stripped 5 bases from V and 6 bases from J, with 11 bases between. The CDR3 spells CASSIRDSNEQFF. The CDR3 DNA reads TGTGCCAGCAGCATCCGGGACTCCAATGAGCAGTTCTTC.

This clone was seen at least ten times. Here the CDR3 DNA reads TGTGCCAGCAGCCCTCCGCAGCCCCAGCATTTT. Translation gives CASSPPQPQHF. This chain uses TRBV6-1 with TRBJ1-5, with unresolved D. V was cut by 6 bases and J by 7 bases, with 7 bases left in between. The CDR3 spans 11 residues. Per germline, CDR1 MNHNS and CDR2 SASEGT.